This T cell receptor beta chain emerged from a study of identifying expanded T cells in peripheral blood. During the collection period, no donor immune events like infections were recorded. Study conclusions and caveats: Technical replicates showed around 1.2 changed clones; two weeks roughly 18; four weeks 19. Two-week clone count variance significantly increased as total template count grew.

On this clone: The antigen remains undetermined.

Assay used: immunoSEQ multiplex PCR; TCRdb lists only in-frame clones, some missing. The sample has tens of thousands of clones; 84% are singletons. The origin of this receptor is a person aged 18 to 75 in good health. Sequencing was carried out using blood.

CDR3 sequence (DNA): TGTGCCACCAAATCAGGGAATGAGCAGTTCTTC. This encodes CATKSGNEQFF. This chain links TRBV28 with TRBJ2-1, with a possible D match to TRBD1 (5 bases). This CDR3 region has 11 residues. The V end was cut by 10 bases, the J end by 7 bases, with 11 bases between. Germline loops: CDR1 MDHEN, CDR2 SYDVKM.